The source of this T cell receptor beta chain is a study of T cell clusters in autoimmune cytopenias. About the study: A median age of around 63 years and mean of approximately 50 years characterized healthy donor controls.

Each sample's input was 250 ng genomic DNA, 30,000 to 45,000 genome equivalents. TRB rearrangements were amplified by touch-down multiplex PCR with mixed TRB-A/B primers. TCRdb derives one entry per CDR3 protein from the multiplex PCR reads, leaving out DNA. The sample totals around 6,800 distinct CDR3 sequences. Another study also made use of these data, one on T cell repertoires in aging, cancer and after chemotherapy. That paper notes: Healthy donor repertoires were recorded over several months to years and showed clear clonal overlap. Roughly 9.1 million TCR reads were in the whole dataset. In each cancer cohort, median generation probability increased across chemotherapy, suggesting thymic output rebounded.

Sequenced: peripheral blood. The TCR comes from a human donor in good health.

This CDR3 is CASSSRGQHTDTQYF. The V and J genes are TRBV13 and TRBJ2-3; the TRBD1 assignment by TCRdb is unverifiable without DNA. Germline V gives CDR1 PRHDT, CDR2 FYEKMQ (reference sequence). The CDR3 loop spans 15 amino acids.